These T cell receptor beta chains were read from a single sample in a study of T-cell reconstitution after alpha-beta-depleted transplantation in children. MiXCR was run by TCRdb on the PCR reads, yielding one entry per CDR3 protein. Of 800,000 to 1,000,000 distinct CDR3 sequences detected, roughly 29% appear once; the ten largest clones hold more than 25%. Here the sequenced sample was PBMCs, mostly from graft donor cells, taken 360 days after TCRalphabeta/CD19-depleted stem cell transplant. The receptors originated from a boy under two years old who had a stem cell transplant for SCID, so the T cells may come from the graft donor. The CDR3 runs from the conserved cysteine through the conserved F or W. D genes are given only for firm matches. Only some rows state a clone size, as once, few, many or a class for expanded clones.

clone size: once; J gene: TRBJ1-3; D gene: TRBD1; V gene: TRBV20-1; CDR3 protein: CSADRGNGNTIYF; CDR3 DNA: TGCAGTGCTGACAGGGGGAATGGAAACACCATATATTTT
clone size: NA; J gene: TRBJ2-1; D gene: NA; V gene: TRBV12-3/TRBV12-4; CDR3 protein: CASSLPGAVNEQFF; CDR3 DNA: TGTGCCAGCAGTTTGCCGGGGGCGGTCAATGAGCAGTTCTTC
clone size: NA; J gene: TRBJ2-1; D gene: NA; V gene: TRBV11-2; CDR3 protein: CASGWPGNEQFF; CDR3 DNA: TGTGCCAGCGGATGGCCCGGCAATGAGCAGTTCTTC
clone size: NA; J gene: TRBJ2-3; D gene: NA; V gene: TRBV7-2; CDR3 protein: CASSLGGQWTDTQYF; CDR3 DNA: TGTGCCAGCAGCTTAGGGGGGCAATGGACAGATACGCAGTATTTT
clone size: NA; J gene: TRBJ2-3; D gene: NA; V gene: TRBV6-1; CDR3 protein: CASSDRVWPLSTDTQYF; CDR3 DNA: TGTGCCAGCAGTGACAGGGTTTGGCCTTTGAGCACAGATACGCAGTATTTT
clone size: NA; J gene: TRBJ2-7; D gene: NA; V gene: TRBV6-5; CDR3 protein: CASSYEINYEQYF; CDR3 DNA: TGTGCCAGCAGTTACGAGATTAACTACGAGCAGTACTTC
clone size: NA; J gene: TRBJ1-5; D gene: NA; V gene: TRBV20-1; CDR3 protein: CSARDRGLSNQPQHF; CDR3 DNA: TGCAGTGCTAGAGATCGAGGACTCAGCAATCAGCCCCAGCATTTT
clone size: NA; J gene: TRBJ1-5; D gene: NA; V gene: TRBV20-1; CDR3 protein: CSARALRGGDSLYARQPQHF; CDR3 DNA: TGCAGTGCTAGAGCCCTTCGGGGAGGGGATTCCCTATATGCCCGTCAGCCCCAGCATTTT
clone size: NA; J gene: TRBJ2-3; D gene: TRBD1; V gene: TRBV11-2; CDR3 protein: CASSSGTGWDTQYF; CDR3 DNA: TGTGCCAGCAGCTCCGGGACAGGGTGGGATACGCAGTATTTT
clone size: few; J gene: TRBJ2-5; D gene: NA; V gene: TRBV7-8; CDR3 protein: CASSSRAGGVVETQYF; CDR3 DNA: TGTGCCAGCAGCTCCAGGGCCGGGGGAGTGGTGGAGACCCAGTACTTC
clone size: NA; J gene: TRBJ1-1; D gene: NA; V gene: TRBV6-1; CDR3 protein: CASRGGVVNTEAFF; CDR3 DNA: TGTGCCAGCAGGGGAGGGGTAGTAAACACTGAAGCTTTCTTT
clone size: NA; J gene: TRBJ2-5; D gene: NA; V gene: TRBV10-3; CDR3 protein: CAISESGERVETQYF; CDR3 DNA: TGTGCCATCAGTGAGTCGGGGGAGCGAGTAGAGACCCAGTACTTC
clone size: few; J gene: TRBJ2-5; D gene: NA; V gene: TRBV27; CDR3 protein: CASSLRRGQGRSQYF; CDR3 DNA: TGTGCCAGCAGTTTAAGGAGGGGGCAAGGGAGGTCCCAGTACTTC
clone size: NA; J gene: TRBJ1-1; D gene: TRBD1; V gene: TRBV10-3; CDR3 protein: CAISPGTGGAFEAFF; CDR3 DNA: TGTGCCATCAGTCCCGGGACAGGGGGCGCCTTTGAAGCTTTCTTT
clone size: NA; J gene: TRBJ2-7; D gene: NA; V gene: TRBV20-1; CDR3 protein: CSFRESYEQYF; CDR3 DNA: TGCAGCTTTAGGGAGTCCTACGAGCAGTACTTC
clone size: NA; J gene: TRBJ1-5; D gene: NA; V gene: TRBV4-1; CDR3 protein: CASSQEWWAGDNQPQHF; CDR3 DNA: TGCGCCAGCAGCCAAGAATGGTGGGCAGGGGACAATCAGCCCCAGCATTTT
clone size: NA; J gene: TRBJ2-2; D gene: NA; V gene: TRBV4-1; CDR3 protein: CASSQGGGQPGELFF; CDR3 DNA: TGCGCCAGCAGCCAGGGGGGGGGCCAACCCGGGGAGCTGTTTTTT
clone size: NA; J gene: TRBJ1-2; D gene: NA; V gene: TRBV7-6; CDR3 protein: CASSLAGTTNGYTF; CDR3 DNA: TGTGCCAGCAGCTTAGCGGGGACAACTAACGGCTACACCTTC
clone size: NA; J gene: TRBJ2-7; D gene: NA; V gene: TRBV4-1; CDR3 protein: CASSQLGQGYEQYF; CDR3 DNA: TGCGCCAGCAGCCAACTTGGCCAGGGCTACGAGCAGTACTTC
clone size: NA; J gene: TRBJ2-1; D gene: NA; V gene: TRBV20-1; CDR3 protein: CSARDLWGAVNEQFF; CDR3 DNA: TGCAGTGCTAGAGATCTGTGGGGGGCCGTCAATGAGCAGTTCTTC
clone size: NA; J gene: TRBJ1-1; D gene: NA; V gene: TRBV12-3/TRBV12-4; CDR3 protein: CASSLKAGTNTEAFF; CDR3 DNA: TGTGCCAGCAGTTTAAAGGCGGGTACTAACACTGAAGCTTTCTTT
clone size: NA; J gene: TRBJ2-7; D gene: NA; V gene: TRBV7-9; CDR3 protein: CASSFMGFEQYF; CDR3 DNA: TGTGCCAGCAGCTTTATGGGGTTCGAGCAGTACTTC
clone size: few; J gene: TRBJ2-7; D gene: TRBD1; V gene: TRBV5-1; CDR3 protein: CASSRTGGIDEQYF; CDR3 DNA: TGCGCCAGCAGCAGGACAGGGGGTATCGACGAGCAGTACTTC
clone size: many; J gene: TRBJ2-4; D gene: TRBD1; V gene: TRBV2; CDR3 protein: CAGRQGSAKNIQYF; CDR3 DNA: TGTGCCGGCCGACAGGGGTCCGCCAAAAACATTCAGTACTTC
clone size: NA; J gene: TRBJ1-1; D gene: NA; V gene: TRBV12-3/TRBV12-4; CDR3 protein: CASSFLPGVRVGVTEAFF; CDR3 DNA: TGTGCCAGCAGTTTCCTTCCTGGGGTAAGGGTGGGAGTCACTGAAGCTTTCTTT
clone size: NA; J gene: TRBJ1-1; D gene: TRBD1; V gene: TRBV6-5; CDR3 protein: CASSFLDRVPEAFF; CDR3 DNA: TGTGCCAGCAGTTTCCTGGACAGGGTCCCTGAAGCTTTCTTT
clone size: once; J gene: TRBJ1-3; D gene: NA; V gene: TRBV7-2; CDR3 protein: CASSLARDGELTGNTIYF; CDR3 DNA: TGTGCCAGCAGCTTAGCCCGGGACGGAGAGCTTACTGGAAACACCATATATTTT
clone size: NA; J gene: TRBJ2-3; D gene: NA; V gene: TRBV5-1; CDR3 protein: CASSPGSEPDTQYF; CDR3 DNA: TGCGCCAGCAGCCCCGGGTCCGAACCAGATACGCAGTATTTT
clone size: NA; J gene: TRBJ2-2; D gene: NA; V gene: TRBV28; CDR3 protein: CASSPLPGPPNTGELFF; CDR3 DNA: TGTGCCAGCAGTCCGCTTCCCGGGCCTCCGAACACCGGGGAGCTGTTTTTT
clone size: few; J gene: TRBJ1-2; D gene: TRBD1; V gene: TRBV20-1; CDR3 protein: CSARNRGLGGYTF; CDR3 DNA: TGCAGTGCTAGGAACAGGGGTCTGGGTGGCTACACCTTC
clone size: NA; J gene: TRBJ1-5; D gene: NA; V gene: TRBV10-2; CDR3 protein: CASSPQVAQPQHF; CDR3 DNA: TGCGCCAGCAGTCCACAGGTTGCTCAGCCCCAGCATTTT
clone size: few; J gene: TRBJ2-7; D gene: NA; V gene: TRBV11-2; CDR3 protein: CASSAQIDSYEQYF; CDR3 DNA: TGTGCCAGCAGCGCACAAATTGACAGCTACGAGCAGTACTTC
clone size: once; J gene: TRBJ2-3; D gene: TRBD2; V gene: TRBV19; CDR3 protein: CASRPRKRGGTDTQYF; CDR3 DNA: TGTGCCAGTAGGCCCAGGAAGCGGGGAGGCACAGATACGCAGTATTTT
clone size: NA; J gene: TRBJ2-7; D gene: TRBD1; V gene: TRBV20-1; CDR3 protein: CSASRGPVRQLGAREQYF; CDR3 DNA: TGCAGTGCTAGTAGGGGGCCAGTGCGGCAACTAGGGGCTAGGGAGCAGTACTTC
clone size: NA; J gene: TRBJ2-3; D gene: TRBD1; V gene: TRBV29-1; CDR3 protein: CSVDPRTGGIADTQYF; CDR3 DNA: TGCAGCGTTGATCCCAGAACAGGGGGCATCGCAGATACGCAGTATTTT
clone size: NA; J gene: TRBJ1-2; D gene: NA; V gene: TRBV6-6; CDR3 protein: CASRGSQYGYTF; CDR3 DNA: TGTGCCAGCAGAGGGTCGCAATATGGCTACACCTTC
clone size: NA; J gene: TRBJ2-1; D gene: NA; V gene: TRBV24-1; CDR3 protein: CATSDTLEGSYNEQFF; CDR3 DNA: TGTGCCACCAGTGATACCTTAGAAGGGTCCTACAATGAGCAGTTCTTC
clone size: many; J gene: TRBJ1-5; D gene: NA; V gene: TRBV4-2; CDR3 protein: CASSQDPRGSNQPQHF; CDR3 DNA: TGTGCCAGCAGCCAAGATCCCAGGGGAAGCAATCAGCCCCAGCATTTT
clone size: NA; J gene: TRBJ1-1; D gene: TRBD1; V gene: TRBV7-9; CDR3 protein: CASSLRQGETEAFF; CDR3 DNA: TGTGCCAGCAGCTTACGACAGGGTGAGACTGAAGCTTTCTTT
clone size: few; J gene: TRBJ1-1; D gene: NA; V gene: TRBV3-1; CDR3 protein: CASSLGRGKATEAFF; CDR3 DNA: TGTGCCAGCAGTCTTGGACGGGGTAAGGCCACTGAAGCTTTCTTT
clone size: NA; J gene: TRBJ2-3; D gene: NA; V gene: TRBV12-3/TRBV12-4; CDR3 protein: CASSFIWSTQYF; CDR3 DNA: TGTGCCAGCAGTTTTATCTGGAGTACGCAGTATTTT
clone size: NA; J gene: TRBJ1-1; D gene: NA; V gene: TRBV6-1; CDR3 protein: CASSRRQAGNTEAFF; CDR3 DNA: TGTGCCAGCAGTCGGCGACAGGCAGGTAACACTGAAGCTTTCTTT
clone size: few; J gene: TRBJ1-1; D gene: NA; V gene: TRBV3-1; CDR3 protein: CASSWTTGSGTEAFF; CDR3 DNA: TGTGCCAGCAGCTGGACCACAGGTTCGGGGACTGAAGCTTTCTTT
clone size: NA; J gene: TRBJ2-3; D gene: TRBD1; V gene: TRBV15; CDR3 protein: CATSLGKGAFTDTQYF; CDR3 DNA: TGTGCCACCAGCCTAGGGAAGGGGGCATTCACAGATACGCAGTATTTT
clone size: NA; J gene: TRBJ2-2; D gene: NA; V gene: TRBV28; CDR3 protein: CASSPTTPGELFF; CDR3 DNA: TGTGCCAGCAGCCCGACTACCCCCGGGGAGCTGTTTTTT
clone size: NA; J gene: TRBJ2-1; D gene: NA; V gene: TRBV28; CDR3 protein: CASSKGRSYGGNEQFF; CDR3 DNA: TGTGCCAGCAGTAAGGGGCGGAGTTACGGTGGGAATGAGCAGTTCTTC
clone size: NA; J gene: TRBJ2-5; D gene: NA; V gene: TRBV6-1; CDR3 protein: CASSAGRARGETQYF; CDR3 DNA: TGTGCCAGCTCGGCAGGCAGGGCAAGAGGAGAGACCCAGTACTTC
clone size: few; J gene: TRBJ2-2; D gene: NA; V gene: TRBV15; CDR3 protein: CATSRGQTYTNTGELFF; CDR3 DNA: TGTGCCACCAGCAGGGGACAAACCTACACGAACACCGGGGAGCTGTTTTTT
clone size: NA; J gene: TRBJ2-2; D gene: NA; V gene: TRBV5-5; CDR3 protein: CASSLDPEDREGTRELFF; CDR3 DNA: TGTGCCAGCAGCTTGGACCCGGAGGACAGGGAGGGCACCCGGGAGCTGTTTTTT